These 32 T cell receptor beta chains came from one sample sequenced in a study of OX40 agonist ivuxolimab in advanced cancers. Assay used: immunoSEQ multiplex PCR; TCRdb lists only in-frame clones, some missing. The table includes 55,000 to 85,000 clones, roughly 88% detected once. The input for sequencing was CD4+ or CD8+ T cells sorted from blood, taken in a trial of the OX40 agonist ivuxolimab. Receptors were obtained from an adult with an advanced solid tumor such as melanoma, head and neck, liver or kidney cancer.

The chain carries TRBV30 and TRBJ1-1; tentatively, D is TRBD1 (6 bases). CDR3 length: 13 amino acids. CDR1 is GTSNPN and CDR2 is SVGIG in the germline V gene (reference sequence). The V gene lost 2 bases and the J gene lost 5 bases, with 12 bases spanning the gap. CDR3 amino acids: CAWSLQGGTEAFF. The DNA for the CDR3 is TGTGCCTGGAGTTTACAGGGAGGGACTGAAGCTTTCTTT. Full variable domain (rest looked up from reference TRBV30 and TRBJ1-1): SQTIHQWPATLVQPVGSPLSLECTVEGTSNPNLYWYRQAAGRGLQLLFYSVGIGQISSEVPQNLSASRPQDRQFILSSKKLLLSDSGFYLCAWSLQGGTEAFFGQGTRLTVV.

CDR3 bases: TGCGCCAGCAGCCAAGATGACAGGGCCTCCACCTACGAGCAGTACTTC. This encodes CASSQDDRASTYEQYF. The genes are TRBV4-1 and TRBJ2-7; 7 bases are shared with TRBD1. Losses at the gene ends were 0 bases for V and 2 bases for J; bases not matched to a gene: 7. Per the germline V gene, CDR1 is MGHRA and CDR2 is YSYEKL. This CDR3 region has 16 residues.

The V call is TRBV25-1, the J call TRBJ2-7; 7 bases agree with TRBD2. Germline loops: CDR1 MGHDK, CDR2 SYGVNS. This CDR3 is 15 amino acids long. Trimming removed 6 bases from V and 1 base from J; junction bases left unmatched: 9. This chain's CDR3 is CASRGLREGSYEQYF. The DNA for the CDR3 is TGTGCCAGCAGGGGCTTGAGGGAGGGATCCTACGAGCAGTACTTC.

The chain is built from TRBV6-5 and TRBJ1-5; D remains ambiguous. Germline V CDR1 and CDR2: MNHEY, SVGAGI. The CDR3 covers 15 residues. Between the trimmed V and J ends, which lost 7 bases and 1 base, there was a span of 14 bases. The CDR3 bases are TGTGCCAGCATCTCCGGGAGCCTCAGCAATCAGCCCCAGCATTTT. The encoded protein is CASISGSLSNQPQHF.

The chain uses TRBV4-1 and TRBJ1-5; D not resolved. The V gene's germline CDR1 is MGHRA and CDR2 YSYEKL. V dropped 5 bases and J dropped 2 bases, with 13 bases sitting between them. The CDR3 has 15 amino acids. This CDR3 is CASSTGRFGNQPQHF. CDR3 nucleotides: TGCGCCAGCAGCACGGGTCGGTTTGGCAATCAGCCCCAGCATTTT.

This chain connects TRBV6-5 to TRBJ1-1; TRBD1 matches 8 bases. The CDR3 extends over 13 amino acids. Trimming at V came to 2 bases and at J to 12 bases, leaving 8 bases not matched to a gene. The germline CDR1 and CDR2 sequences are MNHEY and SVGAGI. CDR3 DNA sequence: TGTGCCAGCAGTTACGCGGGACAGGAGAGACCTTTCTTT. Protein sequence: CASSYAGQERPFF.

The CDR3 nucleotides are TGTGCCAGCAGCTTACTAGCCGACGGACTAGCGGGGGTAACAGATACGCAGTATTTT. This codes for CASSLLADGLAGVTDTQYF. The chain uses TRBV7-2 and TRBJ2-3; 13 bases are shared with TRBD2. The CDR3 has 19 amino acids. V lost 2 bases, J lost 3 bases, and 11 bases stayed unmatched. From germline, CDR1 is SGHTA and CDR2 FQGNSA. Using reference TRBV7-2 and TRBJ2-3 for the parts outside the CDR3, the full variable domain is GAGVSQSPSNKVTEKGKDVELRCDPISGHTALYWYRQSLGQGLEFLIYFQGNSAPDKSGLPSDRFSAERTGGSVSTLTIQRTQQEDSAVYLCASSLLADGLAGVTDTQYFGPGTRLTVL.

V is TRBV7-3 and J is TRBJ2-1, with 7 positions matching TRBD2. V shed 5 bases, J shed 1 base, and the junction held 8 bases outside the gene matches. CDR1 and CDR2 from the germline V gene are SGHTA and FQGTGA. CDR3 length: 16 residues. CDR3 protein: CASSPQVGRSYNEQFF. In DNA, the CDR3 is TGTGCCAGCAGCCCCCAGGTCGGGAGGTCCTACAATGAGCAGTTCTTC.

This clone was found a few times. Here the CDR3 DNA reads TGTGCCAGCAGTTCTTTACGACGGGAATCTCCCCTCCACTTT. Encoded protein: CASSSLRRESPLHF. This chain connects TRBV28 to TRBJ1-6; D unresolved. Trimming took off 4 bases at V and 13 bases at J, with 17 bases between the two ends. This CDR3 contains 14 residues. The germline V gene encodes CDR1 MDHEN and CDR2 SYDVKM.

CDR3 protein: CASSSSGTTGETQYF. Here the CDR3 DNA reads TGCGCCAGCAGTTCATCGGGGACCACCGGAGAGACCCAGTACTTC. This chain joins TRBV10-1 and TRBJ2-5; D is perhaps TRBD1 or TRBD2 (5 bases each). This CDR3 is built from 15 residues. Germline V gene lookup returns CDR1 WNHNN and CDR2 SYGVQD (reference sequence). V was pared by 5 bases and J by 4 bases, with 17 bases between.

V usage is TRBV11-3 and J usage is TRBJ2-2; D gene ambiguous. Germline assignment: CDR1 SGHNT and CDR2 YENEEA. Trimming pared 0 bases from V and 3 bases from J, leaving 11 bases between. CDR3 length equals 16 residues. CDR3 amino acids: CASSLEFGKDTGELFF. The CDR3 nucleotides are TGTGCCAGCAGCTTAGAGTTTGGGAAGGACACCGGGGAGCTGTTTTTT.

The rearrangement uses TRBV7-6 and TRBJ2-5, with D possibly being TRBD1 (5 bases). The length of the CDR3 is 14 residues. Trimming shortened V by 5 bases and J by 8 bases, and 18 bases separated the two germline ends. Germline V lookup: CDR1 SGHVS, CDR2 FNYEAQ. CDR3 DNA sequence: TGTGCCAGCAGCCATACCGGTCAGGGAAGAACCCAGTACTTC. It encodes CASSHTGQGRTQYF.

This clone was found once. This sequence joins TRBV4-3 and TRBJ2-5, with 8 bases identical to TRBD1. The V gene end was trimmed by 0 bases and the J gene end by 7 bases; junction bases not matched to a gene: 16. The germline CDR1 and CDR2 sequences are LGHNA and YSLEER. The CDR3 covers 18 residues. The CDR3 DNA reads TGCGCCAGCAGCCAAGATTGGACAGGGCCGAAACTGAGTGGGACCCAGTACTTC. Amino acid sequence: CASSQDWTGPKLSGTQYF.

V gene TRBV4-2 combines with J gene TRBJ2-7; possible D gene TRBD2, 6 bases. The germline CDR1 and CDR2 sequences are LGHNA and YNFKEQ. The CDR3 contains 14 residues. V was clipped by 4 bases and J by 4 bases, with 14 bases between them. CDR3 sequence (DNA): TGTGCCAGCAGCCCGCCGGGGGAAGGTTACGAGCAGTACTTC. This gives the protein CASSPPGEGYEQYF.

The chain combines TRBV6-1 with TRBJ1-2, with TRBD1 matching 10 bases. Germline trimming cut 4 bases from V and 5 bases from J; bases unmatched to any gene: 7. This CDR3 contains 15 residues. The germline CDR1 and CDR2 sequences are MNHNS and SASEGT. The CDR3 DNA reads as TGTGCCAGCAGTGTCCTAGGGACAGGGGTATATGGCTACACCTTC. It encodes CASSVLGTGVYGYTF.

CDR3 protein: CASRDRGDGYTF. In DNA, the CDR3 is TGTGCCAGCCGGGACAGGGGAGATGGCTACACCTTC. The rearrangement uses TRBV10-3 and TRBJ1-2; TRBD1 aligns across 10 bases. Losses at the gene ends were 10 bases for V and 6 bases for J; bases not matched to a gene: 5. Germline CDR1 is ENHRY and CDR2 is SYGVKD. The CDR3 extends over 12 amino acids.

To note about this clone: This same CDR3 is encoded by further DNA sequences in the sample. The chain uses TRBV10-3 and TRBJ2-3; D gene unclear. Deletions cut 4 bases from V and 3 bases from J, with 5 bases between. This CDR3 contains 12 residues. CDR1 and CDR2 from the germline V gene are ENHRY and SYGVKD. CDR3 protein: CAISAVTDTQYF. In DNA form, the CDR3 reads TGTGCCATCAGTGCGGTGACAGATACGCAGTATTTT.

The genes are TRBV4-2 and TRBJ2-4, with TRBD2 matching over 10 bases. CDR1 is LGHNA, CDR2 YNFKEQ, per germline. V dropped 3 bases and J dropped 0; count of bases not matched to a gene: 8. The CDR3 runs 18 residues. The CDR3 is CASSQLPGLALAKNIQYF. CDR3 in DNA: TGTGCCAGCAGCCAGCTCCCGGGACTAGCGTTAGCCAAAAACATTCAGTACTTC.

This rearrangement joins TRBV5-4 to TRBJ1-1, with D perhaps matching TRBD1 (5 bases). Germline CDR1 SGHNT, CDR2 YYREEE (reference sequence). V was clipped by 1 base and J by 3 bases, with 13 bases between them. This CDR3 comprises 15 residues. In nucleotides, the CDR3 is TGTGCCAGCAGCTTGTACGGGGCAGGAGACACTGAAGCTTTCTTT. Translating gives CASSLYGAGDTEAFF.

The DNA for the CDR3 is TGTGCCAGCAGCTTCCTGGGGGCCTACGAGCAGTACTTC. Encoded protein: CASSFLGAYEQYF. This chain uses TRBV11-3 with TRBJ2-7; the D gene could be TRBD1 or TRBD2 (5 bases each). This CDR3 contains 13 residues. Trimming cost V 3 bases and J 2 bases, with 8 bases left between them. Germline V lookup: CDR1 SGHNT, CDR2 YENEEA.

The V call is TRBV27, the J call TRBJ1-5; D is possibly TRBD1 (5 bases). The germline V gene has CDR1 MNHEY and CDR2 SMNVEV (reference sequence). This CDR3 is 14 amino acids long. Trimming left V 5 bases short and J 9 bases short, with 17 bases between. The CDR3 DNA reads TGTGCCAGCAGTCCGGACATCCCCCTGGGGCCCCAGCATTTT. This sequence encodes CASSPDIPLGPQHF.

This sequence joins TRBV30 and TRBJ2-1; 8 positions match TRBD2. Germline V CDR1 and CDR2: GTSNPN, SVGIG (reference sequence). The J segment lost 7 bases and the V segment lost 4 bases, leaving 9 bases of the junction unmatched. The CDR3 has 14 residues. CDR3 DNA: TGTGCCTGGAACGGGGGGGGTGCGCGAAATGAGCAGTTCTTC. This gives the protein CAWNGGGARNEQFF.

This chain joins TRBV9 and TRBJ1-3; tentative D call: TRBD1 (6 bases). CDR1 and CDR2 from the germline V gene are SGDLS and YYNGEE. CDR3 length: 16 amino acids. V was shortened by 3 bases and J by 4 bases, with 17 bases between the two germline ends. The CDR3 region is CASSALGGASGNTIYF. The CDR3 DNA sequence: TGTGCCAGCAGCGCCCTCGGGGGGGCTTCAGGAAACACCATATATTTT.

This chain joins TRBV9 and TRBJ2-3, with 7 bases that match TRBD1. J was trimmed by 0 bases and V by 0 bases; bases with no gene match: 4. The germline V gene encodes CDR1 SGDLS and CDR2 YYNGEE. The CDR3 length is 16 residues. The CDR3 protein is CASSVALGQSTDTQYF. In DNA, the CDR3 is TGTGCCAGCAGCGTAGCATTGGGACAGAGCACAGATACGCAGTATTTT. Complete variable domain (other parts from reference TRBV9 and TRBJ2-3): DSGVTQTPKHLITATGQRVTLRCSPRSGDLSVYWYQQSLDQGLQFLIQYYNGEERAKGNILERFSAQQFPDLHSELNLSSLELGDSALYFCASSVALGQSTDTQYFGPGTRLTVL.

V usage is TRBV27 and J usage is TRBJ2-1, with 9 nucleotides matching TRBD2. With V trimmed by 6 bases and J by 8 bases, 23 bases remained unmatched. CDR3 length: 19 amino acids. CDR1 and CDR2 from the germline V gene are MNHEY and SMNVEV (reference sequence). The CDR3 here is CASRGTAWVGLAGLDEQFF. The CDR3 coding sequence is TGTGCCAGCAGGGGGACTGCCTGGGTGGGCCTAGCGGGGTTGGATGAGCAGTTCTTC.

This clone was observed a handful of times. The chain links TRBV7-9 to TRBJ2-5; TRBD1 or TRBD2 may be the D gene (6 bases each). CDR1 is SEHNR and CDR2 is FQNEAQ in the germline V gene (reference sequence). V lost 2 bases, J lost 6 bases, and 10 bases lay in between. This CDR3 has 13 residues. The CDR3 spells CASSLRGAQTQYF. The CDR3 nucleotides are TGTGCCAGCAGCTTAAGGGGGGCTCAGACCCAGTACTTC.

The rearrangement joins TRBV30 to TRBJ2-7; 7 nucleotides match TRBD2. This CDR3 has 11 residues. Looked up from germline, CDR1 is GTSNPN and CDR2 is SVGIG (reference sequence). The J segment lost 7 bases and the V segment lost 0 bases, leaving 0 bases of the junction unmatched. CDR3 sequence reads: CAWSVAGEQYF. The CDR3 DNA reads as TGTGCCTGGAGTGTAGCGGGGGAGCAGTACTTC.

In this sample, this clone turned up a few times. The gene calls are TRBV6-1 and TRBJ2-5; maybe TRBD1 (5 bases). The CDR3 contains 12 residues. CDR1 is MNHNS, CDR2 SASEGT, per germline. With 4 bases removed from V and 3 bases from J, the gap between germline ends came to 6 bases. The CDR3, as DNA: TGTGCCAGCAGTGCAGGGAAAGAGACCCAGTACTTC. Translating it yields CASSAGKETQYF.

V gene TRBV5-1 combines with J gene TRBJ2-7; D uncertain. Germline V gene sequence: CDR1 SGHRS, CDR2 YFSETQ. This CDR3 is 14 amino acids long. V dropped 2 bases and J dropped 1 base, with 10 bases sitting between them. CDR3 residues: CASSFNAESYEQYF. The CDR3 bases are TGCGCCAGCAGCTTCAATGCTGAATCCTACGAGCAGTACTTC.

The chain joins TRBV5-1 to TRBJ2-7; D remains unclear. The CDR3 totals 15 residues. Germline CDR1 and CDR2: SGHRS and YFSETQ. The V and J ends lost 0 bases and 4 bases respectively, with 14 bases between them. The CDR3 region is CASSLAPALGYEQYF. The CDR3 nucleotides are TGCGCCAGCAGCTTGGCCCCTGCCTTGGGGTACGAGCAGTACTTC.

This rearrangement joins TRBV28 to TRBJ1-2; the match to TRBD1 covers 7 bases. The germline V gene has CDR1 MDHEN and CDR2 SYDVKM. The CDR3 has 14 residues. Trimming took 7 bases from V and 8 from J; bases not matched to a gene: 13. CDR3 sequence: CASTQGGRVNGYTF. In nucleotides, the CDR3 is TGTGCCAGCACCCAGGGGGGAAGAGTGAACGGCTACACCTTC.

This clone was seen a single time. The V and J genes are TRBV7-9 and TRBJ2-1; 7 nucleotides align to TRBD1. Trimming cost V 5 bases and J 1 base; bases outside gene matches: 8. Germline V gene sequence: CDR1 SEHNR, CDR2 FQNEAQ (reference sequence). The CDR3 covers 16 residues. CDR3 residues: CASSQLPGQSYNEQFF. CDR3 DNA: TGTGCCAGCAGCCAACTACCGGGACAGTCCTACAATGAGCAGTTCTTC.